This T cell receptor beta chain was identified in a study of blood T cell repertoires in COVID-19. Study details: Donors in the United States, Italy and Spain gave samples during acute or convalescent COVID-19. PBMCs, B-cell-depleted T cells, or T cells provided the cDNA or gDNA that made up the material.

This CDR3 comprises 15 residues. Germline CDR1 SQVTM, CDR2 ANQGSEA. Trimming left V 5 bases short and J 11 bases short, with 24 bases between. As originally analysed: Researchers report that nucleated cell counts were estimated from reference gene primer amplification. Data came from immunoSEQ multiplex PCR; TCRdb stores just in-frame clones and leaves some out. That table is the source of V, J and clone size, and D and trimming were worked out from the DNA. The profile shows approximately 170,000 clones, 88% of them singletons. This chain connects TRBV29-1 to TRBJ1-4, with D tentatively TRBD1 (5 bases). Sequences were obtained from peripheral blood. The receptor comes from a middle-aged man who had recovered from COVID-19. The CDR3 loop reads CSVTWMRQGSWKLFF. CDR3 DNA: TGCAGCGTTACTTGGATGCGGCAGGGTTCTTGGAAACTGTTTTTT.